Shown below are 18 T cell receptor beta chains from a single sample sequenced in a study of breast tumors, draining lymph nodes, adjacent tissues. Axillary draining lymph nodes of breast cancer patients supplied the node samples. TCRdb itself ran the multiplex PCR reads through MiXCR, one entry per CDR3 protein. Of 150,000 to 200,000 distinct CDR3 sequences in the sample, approximately 33% were seen once. The sample consisted of axillary lymph node tissue. The source is a female donor with breast cancer. Some clones in this sample may be carry-over from other donors' samples.

The chain couples TRBV7-2 to TRBJ2-5, with TRBD1 matching 7 bases. Germline-derived CDR1 and CDR2 are SGHTA and FQGNSA. This CDR3 comprises 14 residues. V was pared by 4 bases and J by 1 base, with 3 bases of the junction left unmatched. The CDR3 coding sequence is TGTGCCAGCAGCTCCCCAGGGGGCCAAGAGACCCAGTACTTC. Its protein is CASSSPGGQETQYF.

This clonotype showed up many times. The chain recombines TRBV11-2 with TRBJ2-2; TRBD2 is a possible D gene (6 bases). Germline loops: CDR1 SGHAT, CDR2 FQNNGV. Trimming cost V 1 base and J 7 bases, with 7 bases left between them. The CDR3 totals 13 residues. In DNA, the CDR3 is TGTGCCAGCAGCTTAGTGGACTACGGGGAGCTGTTTTTT. Protein product: CASSLVDYGELFF.

Many counts were recorded for this clonotype. The chain carries TRBV30 and TRBJ1-3, with D tentatively TRBD1 (5 bases). The V gene's germline CDR1 is GTSNPN and CDR2 SVGIG (reference sequence). Between the trimmed V and J ends, which lost 2 bases and 3 bases, there was a span of 11 bases. The CDR3 totals 14 residues. DNA for the CDR3: TGTGCCTGGAGTAAGAGGGGCGGTGGAAACACCATATATTTT. This sequence encodes CAWSKRGGGNTIYF.

This clonotype appeared many times. The rearrangement joins TRBV28 to TRBJ1-6; 10 bases align to TRBD1. V shed 8 bases and J 7 bases; nucleotides not matched to a gene: 8. Germline lookup yields CDR1 MDHEN and CDR2 SYDVKM. This CDR3 is built from 15 residues. The CDR3 DNA reads TGTGCCAGCGGAGTACCGGGACAGGGGAATTCACCCCTCCACTTT. This encodes CASGVPGQGNSPLHF.

The CDR3 region is CSAPPGGPGTEAFF. The CDR3, as DNA: TGCAGTGCTCCCCCGGGTGGGCCGGGCACTGAAGCTTTCTTT. The chain has TRBV20-1 and TRBJ1-1; D is unresolved. The CDR3 is made up of 14 amino acids. Trimming stripped 5 bases from V and 4 bases from J, with 17 bases between. CDR1 is DFQATT and CDR2 is SNEGSKA in the germline V gene (reference sequence).

This clonotype occurred a few times. Being one base from a much bigger clone, this may be a read error. J is TRBJ2-6 and V is TRBV20-1; D not certain. The germline gives CDR1 DFQATT, CDR2 SNEGSKA (reference sequence). The CDR3 sequence is 16 residues long. In DNA form, the CDR3 reads TGCAGTGCCCCGCCTGACCCGCTCTCTGCGGCCAACGTCCTGACTTTC. This gives the protein CSAPPDPLSAANVLTF.

This clonotype was seen ten or more times. V is TRBV12-3 or TRBV12-4 and J is TRBJ2-5; TRBD2 matches 16 bases. The CDR3 loop spans 16 amino acids. V shed 6 bases, J shed 4 bases, and the junction held 5 bases outside the gene matches. CDR3 nucleotides: TGTGCCAGCAGCCCGGGACTAGCGGGAGGGTTAGAGACCCAGTACTTC. It codes for CASSPGLAGGLETQYF.

This clonotype was counted ten times or more. J is TRBJ2-3 and V is TRBV4-1, with D perhaps given as TRBD1 or TRBD2 (6 bases each). Germline V gene sequence: CDR1 MGHRA, CDR2 YSYEKL. The CDR3 loop spans 15 amino acids. Trimming removed 3 bases at V and 2 bases at J, with 12 bases between. Here the CDR3 DNA reads TGCGCCAGCAGCCAGGAGAGGGGGGTCACAGATACGCAGTATTTT. Translating gives CASSQERGVTDTQYF.

In DNA, the CDR3 is TGTGCCAGCAGTTCCTCGATCGGAGCGGGAGAAGAGACCCAGTACTTC. Protein product: CASSSSIGAGEETQYF. The chain employs TRBV6-2 or TRBV6-3 and TRBJ2-5; 8 nucleotides line up with TRBD2. This CDR3 has 16 amino acids. Germline trimming cut 4 bases from V and 3 bases from J; bases unmatched to any gene: 10. Germline CDR1 and CDR2: MNHEY and SVGEGT.

This chain joins TRBV7-3 and TRBJ1-6; TRBD1 is a possible D gene (6 bases). The CDR3 runs 18 residues. Germline CDR1 reads SGHTA; CDR2 reads FQGTGA. V was trimmed by 1 base and J by 7 bases, leaving 20 bases between them. The CDR3 bases are TGTGCCAGCAGCTTAATGGGCGGGTCTCCCACAGGGAATTCACCCCTCCACTTT. Residues: CASSLMGGSPTGNSPLHF.

On this clonotype itself: A much bigger clone sits one base away, suggesting this may be a read error. This chain uses TRBV5-6 with TRBJ1-5; the D is unclear. This CDR3 is 17 amino acids long. The ends were cut back, 1 base at V and 5 bases at J, with 19 bases in the middle. From germline, CDR1 is SGHDT and CDR2 YYEEEE. The CDR3: CASSLWGATVRHQPQHF. For the CDR3, the DNA is TGTGCCAGCAGCTTGTGGGGAGCCACAGTCCGTCATCAGCCCCAGCATTTT.

This clonotype was found many times. The J gene is TRBJ1-4, the V gene TRBV6-1; the D is unclear. The germline V gene has CDR1 MNHNS and CDR2 SASEGT. This CDR3 is 13 amino acids long. V lost 6 bases, J lost 5 bases, and 10 bases lay in between. CDR3: CASRKGINEKLFF. For the CDR3, the DNA is TGTGCCAGCAGGAAAGGAATCAATGAAAAACTGTTTTTT.

As concerns this clonotype: It is unclear where the CDR3 begins or ends on the DNA, so no DNA is shown, and the CDR3 is as TCRdb lists it. The chain carries TRBV7-2 and TRBJ2-3; no check of the table's D call, TRBD1, against the DNA was made. The CDR3 is made up of 22 amino acids, end residues included. Germline CDR1 and CDR2: SGHTA and FQGNSA. CDR3 region: CASSLGEGAEQYFGPGTDTQYF.

As concerns this clonotype: Just one base apart from a much larger clone, this may be a read error. The chain employs TRBV6-4 and TRBJ2-7, with D perhaps assigned TRBD1 or TRBD2 (5 bases each). CDR3 length: 15 residues. Trimming took 6 bases from V and 8 from J, leaving 23 bases between them. In germline, CDR1 is MRHNA, CDR2 SNTAGT. DNA for the CDR3: TGTGCCAGCAGACACCCTGGGGACCACCTTACGAAGCAGTACTTC. As protein: CASRHPGDHLTKQYF.

Many counts were recorded for this clonotype. The J gene is TRBJ2-5, the V gene TRBV30; no definite D call. Trimming shortened V by 1 base and J by 1 base, and 1 base separated the two germline ends. Per germline, CDR1 GTSNPN and CDR2 SVGIG (reference sequence). CDR3 size: 11 residues. The CDR3 DNA reads TGTGCCTGGAGTGCCCAAGAGACCCAGTACTTC. Translated: CAWSAQETQYF.

The sample holds a few counts of this clonotype. For the CDR3, the DNA is TGCAGTGCTAAGGTCTTAAACACTGAAGCTTTCTTT. Protein sequence: CSAKVLNTEAFF. V and J are TRBV20-1 and TRBJ1-1; D gene unclear. V lost 4 bases and J 2 bases, leaving 8 bases between the germline ends. Germline V gene data show CDR1 as DFQATT and CDR2 as SNEGSKA (reference sequence). The CDR3 sequence is 12 residues long.

This clonotype was picked up one time. The chain joins TRBV7-2 to TRBJ2-1; 12 bases align to TRBD2. Germline trimming cut 4 bases from V and 7 bases from J; bases unmatched to any gene: 5. The germline CDR1 and CDR2 sequences are SGHTA and FQGNSA. This CDR3 contains 15 residues. This CDR3 reads CASSSGLAGLNEQFF. The CDR3 DNA reads TGTGCCAGCAGCTCGGGACTAGCGGGTCTAAATGAGCAGTTCTTC.

This clonotype occurred many times. The rearrangement links TRBV29-1 to TRBJ2-1; D is ambiguous. Germline V CDR1 and CDR2: SQVTM, ANQGSEA. This CDR3 comprises 11 residues. V was shortened by 4 bases and J by 6 bases, with 7 bases between the two germline ends. CDR3 in DNA: TGCAGCGTTGGTTGGGGCAATGAGCAGTTCTTC. Protein: CSVGWGNEQFF.